The source of this T cell receptor beta chain is a study of shared clonotypes between healthy human individuals. Libraries were prepared by immunoSEQ multiplex PCR; TCRdb keeps only in-frame clonotypes and omits some of them. The repertoire holds about a million clones, with approximately 80% as singletons. For this clone: Its matching antigen is unknown.

Study observations and caveats: Non-shared clonotypes showed lower generation probabilities than clonotypes common to all four donors.

The CDR3 is made up of 11 amino acids. Germline loops: CDR1 SEHNR, CDR2 FQNEAQ (reference sequence). The V end was cut by 4 bases, the J end by 9 bases, with 7 bases between. Sequenced material: memory CD4+ T cells from PBMCs. As for subset: CD45RA-negative fraction. V and J are TRBV7-9 and TRBJ2-4; no reliable D call. The receptor was isolated from a man between 18 and 35 years old in good health. Some clones in this sample may be carry-over from other donors' samples. The CDR3 protein is CASSSESIQYF. The CDR3 coding sequence is TGTGCCAGCAGCTCCGAGAGCATTCAGTACTTC.